The 21 T cell receptor beta chains in this list originate from one sample, sequenced in a study of CD8 T cells in ankylosing spondylitis. TCRdb called the 5' RACE reads again in MiXCR, with one record for every CDR3 protein. The sample shows around 150,000 distinct CDR3 sequences, around 16% of them seen only once. The sample taken for sequencing was blood, either unsorted or a sorted T cell fraction (not recorded which). These receptor sequences come from a male donor with ankylosing spondylitis or in good health (not recorded which).

This clonotype has at least ten counts. This chain links TRBV20-1 with TRBJ2-3, with D unclear. The length of the CDR3 is 16 residues. Trimming shortened V by 0 bases and J by 1 base, and 14 bases separated the two germline ends. CDR1 DFQATT and CDR2 SNEGSKA come from the germline V gene (reference sequence). CDR3 in DNA: TGCAGTGCTAGAGACGCCGTGACCTTAGGCACAGATACGCAGTATTTT. It yields the protein CSARDAVTLGTDTQYF.

V is TRBV3-1 and J is TRBJ2-2; D uncertain. The germline V gene has CDR1 LGHDT and CDR2 YNNKEL (reference sequence). V was trimmed by 1 base and J by 4 bases, leaving 7 bases between them. The CDR3 has 14 residues. CDR3 sequence: CASSQGATTGELFF. As DNA, the CDR3 is TGTGCCAGCAGCCAAGGGGCGACCACCGGGGAGCTGTTTTTT.

Comment on this clonotype: This could be a read error, since a much larger clone is one nucleotide away. The CDR3 protein is CVSSREGTGELFF. The CDR3 DNA is TGCGTCAGCAGCCGCGAAGGGACCGGGGAGCTGTTTTTT. The gene calls are TRBV4-1 and TRBJ2-2; the D is unclear. Germline CDR1 reads MGHRA; CDR2 reads YSYEKL. This CDR3 has 13 residues.

In its sample, this clonotype was seen many times. V gene TRBV7-3 combines with J gene TRBJ2-1; D remains ambiguous. Germline CDR1 is SGHTA and CDR2 is FQGTGA. CDR3 length equals 17 residues. With 2 bases removed from V and 1 base from J, the gap between germline ends came to 15 bases. CDR3 nucleotides: TGTGCCAGCAGCTTACGTTGGCTAAATTCTTCCTACAATGAGCAGTTCTTC. This encodes CASSLRWLNSSYNEQFF.

This chain uses TRBV10-3 with TRBJ2-2; 7 nucleotides match TRBD2. The germline CDR1 and CDR2 sequences are ENHRY and SYGVKD. V was clipped by 5 bases and J by 0 bases; unmatched bases: 6. This CDR3 has 16 residues. The DNA of the CDR3 is TGTGCCATCAGTAGCACTAGCGCCTCGAACACCGGGGAGCTGTTTTTT. Encoded protein: CAISSTSASNTGELFF.

Comments on this clonotype: The junction shows a germline mismatch at one end, possibly a read error. The CDR3 nucleotides read TGTGCCAACAGCTTGGCCGAGGAGGAAGGCTACACCTTC. This codes for CANSLAEEEGYTF. This chain joins TRBV5-6 and TRBJ1-2; D not resolved. From germline, CDR1 is SGHDT and CDR2 YYEEEE. CDR3 length equals 13 residues.

The table lists this clonotype with a few counts. The rearrangement links TRBV13 to TRBJ2-3; 8 bases fit TRBD2. The V segment lost 0 bases and the J segment 0 bases; nucleotides outside the gene matches: 2. Germline values: CDR1 PRHDT, CDR2 FYEKMQ (reference sequence). The CDR3 loop spans 16 amino acids. The CDR3 spells CASSLGASGSTDTQYF. CDR3 nucleotide sequence: TGTGCCAGCAGCTTAGGGGCTAGCGGGAGCACAGATACGCAGTATTTT.

This clonotype was observed many times. This sequence joins TRBV5-1 and TRBJ1-1; D perhaps matches TRBD1 (5 bases). This CDR3 has 13 amino acids. Looked up from germline, CDR1 is SGHRS and CDR2 is YFSETQ. The V gene lost 3 bases and the J gene lost 6 bases, with 12 bases spanning the gap. The DNA of the CDR3 is TGCGCCAGCAGCTGGGGGAGCGGGCCTGAAGCTTTCTTT. It codes for CASSWGSGPEAFF.

The chain uses TRBV5-1 and TRBJ1-5; D not resolved. Trimming shortened V by 3 bases and J by 7 bases, and 14 bases separated the two germline ends. The CDR3 is made up of 14 amino acids. Germline values: CDR1 SGHRS, CDR2 YFSETQ. CDR3 DNA sequence: TGCGCCAGCAGCTCTGGTGAGGGAGGCCAGCCCCAGCATTTT. It codes for CASSSGEGGQPQHF.

This clonotype was seen more than once but under ten times. The chain links TRBV7-2 to TRBJ2-1; TRBD2 might be the D (6 bases). CDR1 and CDR2 (germline): SGHTA, FQGNSA. Trimming removed 4 bases at V and 10 bases at J, with 23 bases between. The CDR3 is 16 residues long. CDR3 residues: CASSSRLGTSWVEQFF. CDR3 DNA sequence: TGTGCCAGCAGCTCGAGACTAGGTACTTCGTGGGTCGAGCAGTTCTTC.

The chain couples TRBV3-1 to TRBJ1-1, with D possibly being TRBD1 (5 bases). Germline CDR1 is LGHDT and CDR2 is YNNKEL (reference sequence). CDR3 size: 14 residues. V lost 1 base and J 1 base, leaving 7 bases between the germline ends. The CDR3 DNA reads TGTGCCAGCAGCCAAGGCAGGGAGAACACTGAAGCTTTCTTT. Its translation is CASSQGRENTEAFF.

The V call is TRBV20-1, the J call TRBJ2-5; 7 bases fit TRBD1. This CDR3 comprises 14 residues. Germline V lookup: CDR1 DFQATT, CDR2 SNEGSKA (reference sequence). Trimming removed 0 bases from V and 1 base from J; junction bases left unmatched: 2. DNA for the CDR3: TGCAGTGCTAGAGACGGGACAGCCCAAGAGACCCAGTACTTC. The encoded protein is CSARDGTAQETQYF.

The sample holds a few counts of this clonotype. The chain uses TRBV7-8 and TRBJ1-5, with 8 bases aligning to TRBD1. The germline CDR1 and CDR2 sequences are SGHVS and FQNEAQ. The J segment lost 6 bases and the V segment lost 4 bases, leaving 2 bases of the junction unmatched. The CDR3 runs 13 residues. The DNA of the CDR3 is TGTGCCAGCAGCTCGGACAGGGCTCAGCCCCAGCATTTT. Amino acid sequence: CASSSDRAQPQHF.

This clonotype was counted a few times. The V call is TRBV3-1, the J call TRBJ2-7; no reliable D call. Trimming took off 4 bases at V and 7 bases at J, with 11 bases between the two ends. The CDR3 spans 12 residues. Germline V lookup: CDR1 LGHDT, CDR2 YNNKEL (reference sequence). CDR3 region: CASSPTLGEQYF. Written as DNA, the CDR3 is TGTGCCAGCAGCCCCACCCTGGGAGAGCAGTACTTC.

Ten or more counts support this clonotype. The J gene is TRBJ2-7, the V gene TRBV12-3 or TRBV12-4; possibly TRBD1 or TRBD2 for D (5 bases each). The length of the CDR3 is 14 residues. V was shortened by 2 bases and J by 2 bases, with 10 bases between the two germline ends. As DNA, the CDR3 is TGTGCCAGCAGTTTACGGGACCGAACCTACGAGCAGTACTTC. Translating gives CASSLRDRTYEQYF.

This clonotype was seen more than once but under ten times. The rearrangement joins TRBV10-3 to TRBJ1-1; 12 bases map to TRBD1. The length of the CDR3 is 12 residues. The germline V gene encodes CDR1 ENHRY and CDR2 SYGVKD. V was pared by 6 bases and J by 11 bases, with 4 bases of the junction left unmatched. The CDR3 nucleotides are TGTGCCATCAGACCGGGACAGGGGGCCGCTTTCTTT. Its protein product is CAIRPGQGAAFF.

This clonotype was observed once. The chain joins TRBV5-8 to TRBJ2-1; D gene uncertain. This CDR3 is 14 amino acids long. V was cut by 5 bases and J by 9 bases, with 18 bases left in between. In germline, CDR1 is SGHTS, CDR2 YDEGEE. The CDR3 protein is CASRTRLALTEQFF. CDR3 sequence (DNA): TGTGCCAGCAGGACCCGACTTGCTCTCACTGAGCAGTTCTTC.

The chain is built from TRBV9 and TRBJ1-1; perhaps TRBD1 as D (6 bases). V was clipped by 0 bases and J by 1 base, with 10 bases between them. The CDR3 loop spans 15 amino acids. In germline, CDR1 is SGDLS, CDR2 YYNGEE. The chain's CDR3 is CASSVGGGQNTEAFF. CDR3 in DNA: TGTGCCAGCAGCGTAGGGGGGGGACAGAACACTGAAGCTTTCTTT.

This clonotype was observed many times. The J gene is TRBJ1-5, the V gene TRBV2, with unresolved D. Germline V CDR1 and CDR2: SNHLY, FYNNEI. Trimming removed 10 bases from V and 11 bases from J, with 18 bases in between. The CDR3 runs 12 residues. Here the CDR3 reads CAIGSEQGTQHF. The CDR3 DNA reads TGTGCCATTGGGTCGGAACAAGGGACCCAGCATTTT.

The chain employs TRBV20-1 and TRBJ2-3; 7 positions agree with TRBD1. Trimming at V came to 4 bases and at J to 5 bases, leaving 9 bases not matched to a gene. In germline, CDR1 is DFQATT, CDR2 SNEGSKA (reference sequence). This CDR3 region has 14 residues. In nucleotides, the CDR3 is TGCAGTGCTATACACAGGGGTGGTGTAGATACGCAGTATTTT. The encoded protein is CSAIHRGGVDTQYF.

This clonotype was counted a few times. The chain uses TRBV20-1 and TRBJ1-6; D is uncertain. Trimming left V 3 bases short and J 7 bases short, with 13 bases between. The length of the CDR3 is 14 residues. Per germline, CDR1 DFQATT and CDR2 SNEGSKA (reference sequence). Written as DNA, the CDR3 is TGCAGTGCTAGCGAGAGCTTCCGCAATTCACCCCTCCACTTT. It specifies CSASESFRNSPLHF.